This paragraph reports one T cell receptor (beta chain). The data derive from a study of technical replicates of blood from a handful of donors. The CDR3 loop spans 16 amino acids. With 3 bases clipped from V and 5 bases from J, the junction kept 10 bases outside the gene matches. Germline loops: CDR1 LNHNV, CDR2 YYDKDF (reference sequence). Clones were sequenced by immunoSEQ multiplex PCR, and TCRdb holds only the in-frame ones, with some missing. The repertoire holds 65,000 to 85,000 clones, with approximately 96% as singletons. The sequence came from a human donor in good health. The chain uses TRBV15 and TRBJ2-5, with TRBD1 matching 9 bases. Sequencing was done on a sample of T cells isolated from PBMCs. The CDR3 reads CATSSPSGQGYETQYF. The CDR3 region has the DNA TGTGCCACCAGCAGTCCCTCGGGACAGGGATACGAGACCCAGTACTTC.